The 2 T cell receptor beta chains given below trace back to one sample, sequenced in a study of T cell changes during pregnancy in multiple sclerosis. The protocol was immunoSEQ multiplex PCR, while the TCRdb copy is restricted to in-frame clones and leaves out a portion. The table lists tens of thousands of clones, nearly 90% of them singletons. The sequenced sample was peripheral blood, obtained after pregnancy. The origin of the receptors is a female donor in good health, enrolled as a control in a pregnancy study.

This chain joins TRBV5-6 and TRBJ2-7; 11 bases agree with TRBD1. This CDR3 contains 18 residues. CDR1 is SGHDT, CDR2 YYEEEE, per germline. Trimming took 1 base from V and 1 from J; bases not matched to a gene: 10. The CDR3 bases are TGTGCCAGCAGCTTGTCGGACAGGGGGCGCGTTTCGTCCTACGAGCAGTACTTC. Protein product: CASSLSDRGRVSSYEQYF.

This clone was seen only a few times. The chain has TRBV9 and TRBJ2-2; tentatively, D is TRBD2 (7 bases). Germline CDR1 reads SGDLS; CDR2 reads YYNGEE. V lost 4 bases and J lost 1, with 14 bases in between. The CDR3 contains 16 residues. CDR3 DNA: TGTGCCAGCAGCCCCCCCGGGGGGCGGAACACCGGGGAGCTGTTTTTT. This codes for CASSPPGGRNTGELFF.